The 10 T cell receptor beta chains below were found in one sample sequenced in a study of shared clonotypes between healthy human individuals. The repertoire was sequenced with immunoSEQ multiplex PCR; TCRdb's copy has only in-frame clones and lacks some. The sample holds nearly 750,000 clones, 55% to 80% seen once. Material for sequencing was memory CD4+ T cells sorted from blood. The subset denotes: CD45RA-negative fraction. The receptors derive from a woman aged 25 to 39 in good health.

The chain uses TRBV27 and TRBJ2-2; D might be TRBD1 (6 bases). Trimming took off 6 bases at V and 0 bases at J, with 17 bases between the two ends. The CDR3 spans 17 residues. Germline lookup yields CDR1 MNHEY and CDR2 SMNVEV (reference sequence). The CDR3, as DNA: TGTGCCAGCAGGGAACAGGGTTTTAACTCGAACACCGGGGAGCTGTTTTTT. It codes for CASREQGFNSNTGELFF.

V usage is TRBV18 and J usage is TRBJ2-6, with 8 bases fitting TRBD1. From germline, CDR1 is KGHSH and CDR2 LQKENI. Losses at the gene ends were 2 bases for V and 0 bases for J; bases not matched to a gene: 0. The CDR3 is made up of 16 amino acids. For the CDR3, the DNA is TGTGCCAGCTCACCAGACAGGGGCTCTGGGGCCAACGTCCTGACTTTC. It yields the protein CASSPDRGSGANVLTF. The full variable domain, with the rest looked up from reference TRBV18 and TRBJ2-6, is NAGVMQNPRHLVRRRGQEARLRCSPMKGHSHVYWYRQLPEEGLKFMVYLQKENIIDESGMPKERFSAEFPKEGPSILRIQQVVRGDSAAYFCASSPDRGSGANVLTFGAGSRLTVL.

This clone was picked up one time. The chain has TRBV5-1 and TRBJ2-6, with D tentatively TRBD1 or TRBD2 (5 bases each). The CDR3 contains 17 residues. CDR1 is SGHRS and CDR2 is YFSETQ in the germline V gene. Trimming pared 5 bases from V and 0 bases from J, leaving 15 bases between. This CDR3 is CASRFEGLRSGANVLTF. CDR3 DNA sequence: TGCGCCAGCAGATTTGAGGGGCTCCGCTCTGGGGCCAACGTCCTGACTTTC.

The chain uses TRBV2 and TRBJ2-2; no firm D call. The length of the CDR3 is 14 residues. The ends were cut back, 0 bases at V and 5 bases at J, with 7 bases in the middle. CDR1 and CDR2 (germline): SNHLY, FYNNEI. The CDR3: CASSEAKRTGELFF. The CDR3 DNA follows: TGTGCCAGCAGTGAAGCAAAAAGGACCGGGGAGCTGTTTTTT.

For the CDR3, the DNA is TGTGCCAGCAGCCCACGGCAGGGGTGGGACACTGAAGCTTTCTTT. Protein: CASSPRQGWDTEAFF. The chain carries TRBV11-3 and TRBJ1-1; perhaps TRBD1 as D (6 bases). V was pared by 5 bases and J by 3 bases, with 16 bases between. The CDR3 covers 15 residues. Germline V CDR1 and CDR2: SGHNT, YENEEA.

V is TRBV28 and J is TRBJ1-1, with D perhaps TRBD1 (6 bases). Germline CDR1 reads MDHEN; CDR2 reads SYDVKM. Trimming left V 5 bases short and J 11 bases short, with 21 bases between. This CDR3 comprises 14 residues. As DNA, the CDR3 is TGTGCCAGCAGTACCCTAGACGAGGGGGTGGAGGCTTTCTTT. Protein product: CASSTLDEGVEAFF. Combining the CDR3 with reference TRBV28 and TRBJ1-1 gives the whole variable domain DVKVTQSSRYLVKRTGEKVFLECVQDMDHENMFWYRQDPGLGLRLIYFSYDVKMKEKGDIPEGYSVSREKKERFSLILESASTNQTSMYLCASSTLDEGVEAFFGQGTRLTVV.

J is TRBJ1-1 and V is TRBV6-1; D gene ambiguous. The germline V gene encodes CDR1 MNHNS and CDR2 SASEGT. The CDR3 consists of 13 residues. Trimming removed 7 bases at V and 0 bases at J, with 9 bases between. The CDR3 spells CASTTNMNTEAFF. CDR3 DNA sequence: TGTGCCAGCACCACTAACATGAACACTGAAGCTTTCTTT.

The chain links TRBV5-1 to TRBJ1-2; D is undetermined. Trimming pared 0 bases from V and 7 bases from J, leaving 19 bases between. CDR1 is SGHRS, CDR2 YFSETQ, per germline. This CDR3 has 16 residues. CDR3: CASSLGSGVVGSGYTF. DNA of the CDR3: TGCGCCAGCAGCTTGGGTTCCGGCGTCGTTGGAAGTGGCTACACCTTC.

A remark on this clone: The sample contains more than one DNA sequence encoding this CDR3. The CDR3 loop reads CASSMGQHTDTQYF. The CDR3 nucleotides are TGTGCCAGTAGTATGGGACAGCACACAGATACGCAGTATTTT. The gene calls are TRBV19 and TRBJ2-3, with 7 bases lining up with TRBD1. Trimming at V came to 3 bases and at J to 2 bases, leaving 2 bases not matched to a gene. The CDR3 consists of 14 residues. Germline CDR1 LNHDA, CDR2 SQIVND (reference sequence).

The chain joins TRBV14 to TRBJ2-5; no clear D gene. The CDR3 loop spans 11 amino acids. The V and J ends lost 8 bases and 5 bases respectively, with 9 bases between them. CDR1 SGHDN and CDR2 FVKESK come from the germline V gene. CDR3 amino acids: CASSRHETQYF. CDR3 sequence (DNA): TGTGCCAGCTCGAGGCACGAGACCCAGTACTTC.